Listed below are T cell receptor beta chains from one sample, sequenced in a study of blood T cell repertoires in COVID-19. Libraries were prepared by immunoSEQ multiplex PCR; TCRdb keeps only in-frame clonotypes and omits some of them. This table holds about 360,000 clones, roughly 86% found once. The sample taken for sequencing was PBMCs or T cells enriched from blood (not recorded which). The origin of the receptors is a man aged 35 to 55 in a cohort exposed to, infected with or recovered from COVID-19 (not recorded which). The CDR3 runs from the conserved cysteine through the conserved F or W. The D gene is left open where the match is weak. Size values are once, few and many counts, or a class for expanded clones, and some rows have none.

>TRBJ1-3|TRBV11-2|-|-
CASSLKQSPGNTIYF
TGTGCCAGCAGCTTAAAACAGTCCCCTGGAAACACCATATATTTT
>TRBJ2-7|TRBV10-2|TRBD2|-
CASSESKASGNYEQYF
TGCGCCAGCAGTGAGTCGAAGGCTAGCGGGAACTACGAGCAGTACTTC
>TRBJ1-6|TRBV28|TRBD1|-
CASSLDRDSPLHF
TGTGCCAGCAGTTTAGACAGGGATTCACCCCTCCACTTT
>TRBJ2-7|TRBV6-1|-|-
CASSESRQGYYEQYF
TGTGCCAGCAGTGAATCGAGGCAGGGGTACTACGAGCAGTACTTC
>TRBJ1-1|TRBV27|-|-
CASQDRNTEAFF
TGTGCCAGCCAGGACAGGAACACTGAAGCTTTCTTT
>TRBJ2-5|TRBV24-1|TRBD2|-
CATSIAGQETQYF
TGTGCCACCAGTATAGCGGGACAAGAGACCCAGTACTTC
>TRBJ2-7|TRBV7-2|-|-
CASSQVVSRGDEQYF
TGTGCCAGCAGCCAAGTGGTTAGCAGGGGCGACGAGCAGTACTTC
>TRBJ2-7|TRBV18|-|-
CASSPRRGPYEQYF
TGTGCCAGCTCACCCCGCAGAGGCCCCTACGAGCAGTACTTC
>TRBJ2-7|TRBV9|-|once
CASSPRGGVPYEQYF
TGTGCCAGCAGCCCCCGCGGCGGGGTTCCCTACGAGCAGTACTTC
>TRBJ2-3|TRBV15|TRBD2|-
CATSRLAGVGTDTQYF
TGTGCCACCAGTAGACTAGCGGGAGTTGGAACAGATACGCAGTATTTT
>TRBJ2-1|TRBV29-1|TRBD1|-
CSVDAGTGTPWNEQFF
TGCAGCGTTGATGCCGGGACAGGGACCCCTTGGAATGAGCAGTTCTTC
>TRBJ1-2|TRBV7-2|TRBD1|-
CASSFKASTGLGNYGYTF
TGTGCCAGCAGCTTCAAAGCTTCGACAGGGCTGGGTAACTATGGCTACACCTTC
>TRBJ2-1|TRBV27|-|-
CASSLIQGSNEQFF
TGTGCCAGCAGTTTAATCCAGGGGAGCAATGAGCAGTTCTTC
>TRBJ2-1|TRBV7-2|-|once
CASSLDGRAIYNEQFF
TGTGCCAGCAGCTTGGACGGGAGAGCAATCTACAATGAGCAGTTCTTC
>TRBJ1-5|TRBV9|-|-
CASSATDAGVSQHF
TGTGCCAGCAGCGCCACCGATGCAGGGGTGTCCCAGCATTTT
>TRBJ2-3|TRBV27|TRBD1|-
CASSLDRGLSNTQYF
TGTGCCAGCAGTTTAGACAGGGGATTGTCAAATACGCAGTATTTT
>TRBJ2-7|TRBV29-1|-|-
CSVEDLRGYEQYF
TGCAGCGTTGAAGATTTGAGGGGGTACGAGCAGTACTTC
>TRBJ2-5|TRBV5-4|-|-
CASSQYQETQYF
TGTGCCAGCAGCCAGTACCAAGAGACCCAGTACTTC
>TRBJ2-7|TRBV5-4|-|-
CASSLDRDYEQYF
TGTGCCAGCAGCTTGGACAGAGACTACGAGCAGTACTTC
>TRBJ2-7|TRBV5-4|TRBD1|-
CASSLGQGDYEQYF
TGTGCCAGCAGCCTGGGACAGGGGGACTACGAGCAGTACTTC
>TRBJ2-1|TRBV4-1|TRBD2|-
CASSQTSGRNEQFF
TGCGCCAGCAGCCAGACTAGCGGGAGGAATGAGCAGTTCTTC
>TRBJ2-7|TRBV5-5|-|-
CASSRKEAPTSYEQYF
TGTGCCAGCAGCAGGAAGGAAGCGCCTACATCCTACGAGCAGTACTTC
>TRBJ2-5|TRBV2|TRBD2|-
CASSEDSGRVETQYF
TGTGCCAGCAGTGAAGATAGCGGGAGGGTGGAGACCCAGTACTTC
>TRBJ1-2|TRBV28|TRBD1|-
CASSGGQDYGYTF
TGTGCCAGCAGTGGGGGACAGGACTATGGCTACACCTTC
>TRBJ1-3|TRBV2|-|-
CASSGEASSGNTIYF
TGTGCCAGCAGTGGGGAGGCGAGCTCTGGAAACACCATATATTTT
>TRBJ2-3|TRBV27|TRBD1|-
CASSIMFTGGTDTQYF
TGTGCCAGCAGCATAATGTTTACAGGGGGAACAGATACGCAGTATTTT
>TRBJ2-1|TRBV13|TRBD2|-
CASSFLASGVLYNEQFF
TGTGCCAGCAGCTTTTTGGCTAGCGGGGTTCTATACAATGAGCAGTTCTTC
>TRBJ2-2|TRBV18|-|few
CASSPGISNTGELFF
TGTGCCAGCTCACCGGGCATATCGAACACCGGGGAGCTGTTTTTT
>TRBJ1-1|TRBV5-1|TRBD1|-
CASRSVPGQGNTEAFF
TGCGCCAGCAGGTCCGTACCGGGACAGGGGAACACTGAAGCTTTCTTT
>TRBJ1-2|TRBV30|-|-
CAWTLRGLYGYTF
TGTGCCTGGACCCTCAGGGGTCTCTATGGCTACACCTTC
>TRBJ2-1|TRBV6-4|-|-
CASSCEQFF
TGTGCCAGCAGCTGTGAGCAGTTCTTC
>TRBJ1-1|TRBV7-2|-|-
CASSLTASNTEAFF
TGTGCCAGCAGCTTAACTGCGAGCAACACTGAAGCTTTCTTT
>TRBJ1-1|TRBV3-1/TRBV3-2|-|-
CASSQGAGGTEAFF
TGTGCCAGCAGCCAGGGGGCTGGGGGCACTGAAGCTTTCTTT
>TRBJ2-7|TRBV6-5|TRBD2|-
CASSYSGGRGNYEQYF
TGTGCCAGCAGTTACTCGGGCGGGAGGGGAAACTACGAGCAGTACTTC
>TRBJ2-1|TRBV3-1/TRBV3-2|-|few
CASSQGRYNEQFF
TGTGCCAGCAGCCAAGGTCGGTACAATGAGCAGTTCTTC
>TRBJ2-7|TRBV7-2|TRBD2|once
CASSLLAGVLYEQYF
TGTGCCAGCAGCTTACTAGCGGGAGTTCTTTACGAGCAGTACTTC
>TRBJ1-1|TRBV11-1|-|-
CASSSQQNTEAFF
TGTGCCAGCAGCTCACAGCAGAACACTGAAGCTTTCTTT
>TRBJ1-1|TRBV28|-|-
CASIQRGGNAEAFF
TGTGCCAGCATTCAGCGGGGGGGTAACGCTGAAGCTTTCTTT
>TRBJ1-3|TRBV11-2|TRBD1|-
CASSSLQGATGNTIYF
TGTGCCAGCAGCTCTCTACAGGGGGCGACTGGAAACACCATATATTTT
>TRBJ1-4|TRBV28|-|-
CASSPGSPTNEKLFF
TGTGCCAGCAGTCCCGGGTCGCCAACTAATGAAAAACTGTTTTTT
>TRBJ2-7|TRBV7-3|-|-
CASSLKAGGEQYF
TGTGCCAGCAGCTTAAAGGCCGGGGGCGAGCAGTACTTC